This T cell receptor beta chain was sequenced for a study of spatial heterogeneity in lung cancer. V lost 6 bases to trimming and J lost 5 bases; unmatched junction nucleotides: 2. Per germline, CDR1 SQVTM and CDR2 ANQGSEA. The CDR3 runs to 13 residues. This clonotype was counted only a few times. MiXCR, run by TCRdb on the 5' RACE reads, gives a single entry per CDR3 protein. The data show 40,000 to 50,000 distinct CDR3 sequences, over 9.5% seen once. Regarding time point: blood at routine non-recurrence follow-up after resection. This sequence was found in a female donor with early-stage non-small cell lung cancer. V and J are TRBV29-1 and TRBJ2-2; 11 bases agree with TRBD1. Source: PBMCs, taken at follow-up. CDR3 in DNA: TGCAGCGTGGGGACAGGGGGGACCGGGGAGCTGTTTTTT. Its protein is CSVGTGGTGELFF.